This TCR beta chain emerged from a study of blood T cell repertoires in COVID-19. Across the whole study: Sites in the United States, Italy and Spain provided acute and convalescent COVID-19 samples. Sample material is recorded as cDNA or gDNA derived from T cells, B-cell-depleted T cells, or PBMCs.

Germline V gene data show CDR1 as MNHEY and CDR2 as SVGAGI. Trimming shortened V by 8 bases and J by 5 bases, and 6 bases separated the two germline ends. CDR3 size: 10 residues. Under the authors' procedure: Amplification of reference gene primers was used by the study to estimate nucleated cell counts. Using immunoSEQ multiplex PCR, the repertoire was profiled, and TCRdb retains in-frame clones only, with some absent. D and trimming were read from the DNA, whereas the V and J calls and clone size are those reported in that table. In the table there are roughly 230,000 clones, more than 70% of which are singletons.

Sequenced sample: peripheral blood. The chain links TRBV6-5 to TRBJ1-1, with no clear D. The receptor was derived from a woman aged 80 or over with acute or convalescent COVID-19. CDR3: CASRLTEAFF. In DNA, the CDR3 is TGTGCCAGCCGGTTGACTGAAGCTTTCTTT.